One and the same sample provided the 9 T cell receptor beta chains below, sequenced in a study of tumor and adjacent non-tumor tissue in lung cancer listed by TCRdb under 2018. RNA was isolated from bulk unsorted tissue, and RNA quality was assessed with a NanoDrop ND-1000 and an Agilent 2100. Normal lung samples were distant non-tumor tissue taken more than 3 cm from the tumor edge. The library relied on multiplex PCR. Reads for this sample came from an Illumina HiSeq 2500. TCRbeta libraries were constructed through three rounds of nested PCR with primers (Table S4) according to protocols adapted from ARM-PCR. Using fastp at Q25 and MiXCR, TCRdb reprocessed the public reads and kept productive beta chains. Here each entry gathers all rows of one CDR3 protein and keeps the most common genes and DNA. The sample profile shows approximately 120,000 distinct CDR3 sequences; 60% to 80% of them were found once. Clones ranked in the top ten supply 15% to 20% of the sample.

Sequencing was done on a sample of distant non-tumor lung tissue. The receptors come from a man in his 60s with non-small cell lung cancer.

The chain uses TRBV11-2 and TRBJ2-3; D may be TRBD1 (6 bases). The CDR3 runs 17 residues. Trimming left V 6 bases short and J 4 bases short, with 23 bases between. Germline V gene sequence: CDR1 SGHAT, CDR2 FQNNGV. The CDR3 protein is CASRTKRTEGTADTQYF. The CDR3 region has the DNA TGTGCCAGCAGGACAAAGAGGACAGAGGGCACAGCAGATACGCAGTATTTT.

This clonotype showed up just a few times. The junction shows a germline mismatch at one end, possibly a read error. CDR3 protein: CASSSDTSGRGGLRSSYNEQLF. In nucleotides, the CDR3 is TGCGCCAGCAGCTCGGATACTAGCGGGAGGGGCGGCTTGCGGAGCTCCTACAATGAGCAGCTCTTC. The chain carries TRBV5-1 and TRBJ2-1; 13 positions match TRBD2. Germline assignment: CDR1 SGHRS and CDR2 YFSETQ. The CDR3 runs to 22 residues. Drawing the rest from reference TRBV5-1 and TRBJ2-1, the complete variable domain is KAGVTQTPRYLIKTRGQQVTLSCSPISGHRSVSWYQQTPGQGLQFLFEYFSETQRNKGNFPGRFSGRQFSNSRSEMNVSTLELGDSALYLCASSSDTSGRGGLRSSYNEQLFGPGTRLTVL.

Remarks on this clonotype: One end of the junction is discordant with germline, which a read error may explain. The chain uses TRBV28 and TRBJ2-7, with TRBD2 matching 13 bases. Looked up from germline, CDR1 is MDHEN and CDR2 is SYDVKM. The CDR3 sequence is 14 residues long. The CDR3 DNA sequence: TGTGCCTGCAGAAGGACTAGCGGGAGCTACGAGCAGTACTTC. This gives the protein CACRRTSGSYEQYF.

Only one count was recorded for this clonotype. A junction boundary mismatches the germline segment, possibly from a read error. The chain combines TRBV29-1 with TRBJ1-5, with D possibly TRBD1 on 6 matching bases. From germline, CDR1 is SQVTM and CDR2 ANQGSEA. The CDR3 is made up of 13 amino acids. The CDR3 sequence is CNVGDRLNQPQHF. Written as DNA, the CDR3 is TGCAACGTTGGTGACAGGCTAAATCAGCCCCAGCACTTT.

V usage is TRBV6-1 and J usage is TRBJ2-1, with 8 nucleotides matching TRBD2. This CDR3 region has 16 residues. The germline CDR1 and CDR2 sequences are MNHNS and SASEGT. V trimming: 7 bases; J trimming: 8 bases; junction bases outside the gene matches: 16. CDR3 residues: CASIVMEAGENDEQFF. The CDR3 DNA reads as TGTGCCAGCATTGTGATGGAAGCGGGGGAAAACGATGAGCAGTTCTTC.

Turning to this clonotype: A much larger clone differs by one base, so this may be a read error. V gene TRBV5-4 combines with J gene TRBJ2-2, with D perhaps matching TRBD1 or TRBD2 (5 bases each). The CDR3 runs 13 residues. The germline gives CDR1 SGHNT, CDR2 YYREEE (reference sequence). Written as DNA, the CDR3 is TGTGGCAGCGGACACTCCTATGTCGGGGAGCTGTTTTTT. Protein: CGSGHSYVGELFF.

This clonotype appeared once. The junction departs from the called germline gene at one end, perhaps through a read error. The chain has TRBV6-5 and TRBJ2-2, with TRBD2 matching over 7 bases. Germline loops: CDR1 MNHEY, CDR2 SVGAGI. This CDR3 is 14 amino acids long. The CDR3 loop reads CASRHGTNTEELFF. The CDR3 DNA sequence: TGTGCCAGCAGACACGGGACTAACACCGAGGAGCTGTTTTTT.

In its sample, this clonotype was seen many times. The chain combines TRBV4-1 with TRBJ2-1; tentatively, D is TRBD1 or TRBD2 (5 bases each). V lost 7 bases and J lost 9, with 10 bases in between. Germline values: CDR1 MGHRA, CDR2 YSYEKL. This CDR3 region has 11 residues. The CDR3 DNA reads TGCGCCAGCACATACGGGACTGAGCAGTTCTTC. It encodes CASTYGTEQFF.

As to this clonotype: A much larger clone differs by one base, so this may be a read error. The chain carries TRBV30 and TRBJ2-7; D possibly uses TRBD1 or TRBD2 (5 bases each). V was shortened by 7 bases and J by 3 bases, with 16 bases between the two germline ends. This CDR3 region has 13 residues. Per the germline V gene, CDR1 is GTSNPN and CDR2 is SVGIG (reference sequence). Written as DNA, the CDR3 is TGTGCCTTGAACACGGGGCTTAGCTACGAGCAGTACTTC. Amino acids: CALNTGLSYEQYF.